This T cell receptor beta chain was captured by sequencing in a study of blood T cell repertoires in COVID-19. The trim removed 3 bases at V and 5 bases at J, leaving 8 bases unmatched. The CDR3 runs to 17 residues. Germline CDR1 and CDR2: SGDLS and YYNGEE. This clone was seen only once. Only in-frame clones appear in the TCRdb table, and some are missing; sequencing was by immunoSEQ multiplex PCR. The sample lists 150,000 to 200,000 clones, approximately 89% occurring once. This clonotype was obtained from a man between 40 and 49 years old with active or convalescent COVID-19. Sequencing was carried out using peripheral blood. The chain joins TRBV9 to TRBJ2-1, with 13 bases that match TRBD2. CDR3 in DNA: TGTGCCAGCAGCGAGGGGCTGGGACTAGCGGGGAACAATGAGCAGTTCTTC. This gives the protein CASSEGLGLAGNNEQFF. Full variable domain (rest looked up from reference TRBV9 and TRBJ2-1): DSGVTQTPKHLITATGQRVTLRCSPRSGDLSVYWYQQSLDQGLQFLIQYYNGEERAKGNILERFSAQQFPDLHSELNLSSLELGDSALYFCASSEGLGLAGNNEQFFGPGTRLTVL.